This T cell receptor beta chain came from a study of T cells in Graves' hyperthyroidism and ophthalmopathy. Study background: It was at initial diagnosis, before any treatment, that peripheral blood was collected. Study-level results: Most clonotypes that expanded in the thyroid above 0.001 also showed up in blood.

Worth noting for this clonotype: The antigen is unknown.

Exclusion of a patient resulted from uncontrolled infection, other autoimmune disease, pregnancy or lactation. PBMCs were collected from an approximately 10 ml volume of fresh peripheral blood. Using RNA transcripts as the source, TCR beta CDR3 regions were amplified. Initially, a first-round RT-PCR of the TCR CDR3 employed the HTBI primer set. Each CDR3 protein is one row after TCRdb ran MiXCR on the multiplex PCR reads. The data show roughly 240,000 distinct CDR3 sequences, with roughly a quarter seen just once and 35% to 40% held by the top ten. Sequencing was carried out using blood. This TCR was recovered from a woman between 35 and 50 years old with Graves' ophthalmopathy.

The CDR3 bases are TGTGCCAGCAGTTTACGTGCCGGAGATGGCTACACCTTC. As protein: CASSLRAGDGYTF. V is TRBV12-3 or TRBV12-4 and J is TRBJ1-2; no firm D call. V was clipped by 2 bases and J by 6 bases, with 10 bases between them. The length of the CDR3 is 13 residues.